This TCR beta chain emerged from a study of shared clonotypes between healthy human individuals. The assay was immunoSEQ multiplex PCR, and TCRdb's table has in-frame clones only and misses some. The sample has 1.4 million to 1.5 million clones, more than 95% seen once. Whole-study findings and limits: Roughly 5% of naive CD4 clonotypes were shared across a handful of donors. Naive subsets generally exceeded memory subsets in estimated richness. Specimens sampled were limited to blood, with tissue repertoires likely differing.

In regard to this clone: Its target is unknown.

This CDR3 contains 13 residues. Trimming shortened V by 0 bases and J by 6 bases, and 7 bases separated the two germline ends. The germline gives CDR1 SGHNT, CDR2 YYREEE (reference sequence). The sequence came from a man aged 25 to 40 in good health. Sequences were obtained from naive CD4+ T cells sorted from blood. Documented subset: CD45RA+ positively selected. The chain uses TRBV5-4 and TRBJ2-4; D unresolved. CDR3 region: CASSLADRNIQYF. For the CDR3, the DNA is TGTGCCAGCAGCTTGGCTGATAGAAACATTCAGTACTTC.